This T cell receptor (beta chain) was sequenced during a study of T cell responses to AZD1222 COVID-19 vaccine. Study-wide findings and caveats: The CD4 TCRs associated with vaccination extended across spike and predominated at 160-218 and 743-854. Nearly half of unique spike-specific TCRs reportedly avoided B.1.351 and B.1.1.7 mutated regions. Researchers took repertoire samples only after the peak T cell response had come. Mostly white British, mostly female donors; authors suggested clonal diversity may be underestimated.

Libraries were prepared by immunoSEQ multiplex PCR; TCRdb keeps only in-frame clonotypes and omits some of them. The sample has around 120,000 clones; 80% to 95% are singletons. Concerning this clone itself: Its antigen remains unidentified.

Germline V gene lookup returns CDR1 SGHRS and CDR2 YFSETQ. Trimming removed 0 bases at V and 2 bases at J, with 8 bases between. This CDR3 is 14 amino acids long. The sample consisted of peripheral blood, taken on day 0 of AZD1222 vaccination. The receptor's source is an adult in good health. This chain connects TRBV5-1 to TRBJ1-1; no clear D gene. The CDR3 DNA reads TGCGCCAGCAGCTTGGCGACTATTAACACTGAAGCTTTCTTT. Amino acid sequence: CASSLATINTEAFF.